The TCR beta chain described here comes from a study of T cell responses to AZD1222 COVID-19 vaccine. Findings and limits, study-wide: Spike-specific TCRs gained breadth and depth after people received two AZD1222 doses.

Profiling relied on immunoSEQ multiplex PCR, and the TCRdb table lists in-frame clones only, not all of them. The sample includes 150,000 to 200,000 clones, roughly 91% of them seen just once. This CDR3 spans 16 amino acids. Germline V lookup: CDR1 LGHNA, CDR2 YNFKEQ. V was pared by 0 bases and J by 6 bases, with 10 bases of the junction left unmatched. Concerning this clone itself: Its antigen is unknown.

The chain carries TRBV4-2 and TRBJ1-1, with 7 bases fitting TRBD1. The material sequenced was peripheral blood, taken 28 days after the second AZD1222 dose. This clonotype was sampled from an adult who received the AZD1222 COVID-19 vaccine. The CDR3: CASSQEGDSRYPEAFF. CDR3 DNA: TGTGCCAGCAGCCAAGAGGGGGACAGCAGGTACCCTGAAGCTTTCTTT.